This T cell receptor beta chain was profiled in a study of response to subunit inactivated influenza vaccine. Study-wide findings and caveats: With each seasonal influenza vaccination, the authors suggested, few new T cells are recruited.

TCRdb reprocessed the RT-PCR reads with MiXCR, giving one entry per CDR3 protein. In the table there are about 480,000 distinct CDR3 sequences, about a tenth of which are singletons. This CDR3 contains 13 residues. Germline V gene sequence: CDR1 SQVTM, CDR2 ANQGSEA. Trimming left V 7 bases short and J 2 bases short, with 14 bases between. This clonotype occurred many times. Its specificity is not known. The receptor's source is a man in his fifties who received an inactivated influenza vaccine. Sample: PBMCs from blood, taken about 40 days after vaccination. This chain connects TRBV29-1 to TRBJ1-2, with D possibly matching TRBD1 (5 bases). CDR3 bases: TGCAGCGCCCAGGAGGGACCCAACTATGGCTACACCTTC. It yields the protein CSAQEGPNYGYTF.